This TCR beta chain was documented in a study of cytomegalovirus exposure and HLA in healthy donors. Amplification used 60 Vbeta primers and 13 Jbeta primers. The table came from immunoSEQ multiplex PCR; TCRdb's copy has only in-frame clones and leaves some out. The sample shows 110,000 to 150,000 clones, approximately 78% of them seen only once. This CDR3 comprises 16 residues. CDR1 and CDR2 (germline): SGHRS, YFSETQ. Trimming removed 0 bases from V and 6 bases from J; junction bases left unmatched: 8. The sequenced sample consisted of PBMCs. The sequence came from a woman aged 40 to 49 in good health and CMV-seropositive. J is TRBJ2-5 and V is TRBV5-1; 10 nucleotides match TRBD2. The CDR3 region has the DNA TGCGCCAGCAGCTTGGACGAGCGGGGGGGCAGTCAGACCCAGTACTTC. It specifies CASSLDERGGSQTQYF.